This T cell receptor beta chain was observed in a study of response to subunit inactivated influenza vaccine. This clonotype was observed a handful of times. Antigen specificity is unknown. A single record per CDR3 protein comes from TCRdb applying MiXCR to the RT-PCR reads. Of about 520,000 distinct CDR3 sequences listed, about 25% are singletons. General study findings and limits: Authors suggested seasonal influenza vaccinations each recruit few new T cells.

This specimen was CD4+ T cells sorted from PBMCs, taken 4 to 6 days after vaccination. This receptor was taken from a man aged 50-60 years who received an inactivated influenza vaccine.

The CDR3 nucleotides are TGTGCCAGCAGCTCTGGACAGGGACGGACTGAAGCTTTCTTT. This translates into CASSSGQGRTEAFF. The chain is built from TRBV5-6 and TRBJ1-1, with 8 bases lining up with TRBD1. The CDR3 runs to 14 residues. Germline assignment: CDR1 SGHDT and CDR2 YYEEEE. The J segment lost 5 bases and the V segment lost 3 bases, leaving 6 bases of the junction unmatched.